This T cell receptor (beta chain) was documented in a study of response to subunit inactivated influenza vaccine. Whole-study findings and limits: Few additional T cells are recruited per seasonal influenza vaccination, authors suggested.

This clonotype was seen many times. Its antigen remains unidentified. This CDR3 region has 15 residues. The germline V and J ends were trimmed by 5 bases and 4 bases, with 18 bases remaining between them. MiXCR, applied by TCRdb to the RT-PCR reads, yields one record per CDR3 protein. The table records about 240,000 distinct CDR3 sequences, 9% to 15% of them present only once. The sequence was obtained from a man in his forties or fifties who received an inactivated influenza vaccine. This specimen was non-naive T cells sorted from PBMCs, taken roughly 15 days before vaccination. The chain carries TRBV12-3 or TRBV12-4 and TRBJ2-7, with a possible D match to TRBD1 (6 bases). CDR3 bases: TGTGCCAGCAGTCCCCGGAGTGGGGGCTTGTACGAGCAGTACTTC. Translated: CASSPRSGGLYEQYF.